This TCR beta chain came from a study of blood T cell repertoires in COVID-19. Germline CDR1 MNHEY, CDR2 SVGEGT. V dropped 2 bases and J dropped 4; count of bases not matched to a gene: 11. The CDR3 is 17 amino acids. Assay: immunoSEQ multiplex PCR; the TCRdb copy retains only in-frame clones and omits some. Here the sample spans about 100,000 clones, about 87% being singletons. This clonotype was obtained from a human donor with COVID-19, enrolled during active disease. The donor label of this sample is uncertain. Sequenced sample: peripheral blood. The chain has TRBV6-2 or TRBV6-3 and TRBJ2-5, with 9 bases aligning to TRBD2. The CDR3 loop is CASSYTHGGGAPETQYF. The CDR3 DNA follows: TGTGCCAGCAGTTACACCCACGGCGGGGGGGCCCCAGAGACCCAGTACTTC.